These 19 T cell receptor beta chains were sequenced from one sample in a study of cytomegalovirus exposure and HLA in healthy donors. PCR used 60 Vbeta primers and 13 Jbeta primers. TCRdb keeps only in-frame clones here, not all; method: immunoSEQ multiplex PCR. The sample has about 120,000 clones, 74% seen once. The sample taken for sequencing was PBMCs. These receptors originate from a human donor in good health.

This clone turned up a few times. The J gene is TRBJ1-2, the V gene TRBV11-1; D gene unclear. There are 16 residues in the CDR3. The ends were cut back, 1 base at V and 2 bases at J, with 14 bases in the middle. The germline CDR1 and CDR2 sequences are SGHAT and FQDESV (reference sequence). CDR3 in DNA: TGTGCCAGCAGCTTAGGATCCGGCAGGTCCAACTATGGCTACACCTTC. Translated: CASSLGSGRSNYGYTF.

J is TRBJ1-2 and V is TRBV5-8; 7 bases match TRBD1. CDR3 length: 14 amino acids. After removal of 4 bases from V and 4 bases from J, the junction contained 7 bases not matched to a gene. Germline V lookup: CDR1 SGHTS, CDR2 YDEGEE. The CDR3 DNA follows: TGTGCCAGCAGCGGGGGACAGCACTTCTATGGCTACACCTTC. Residues: CASSGGQHFYGYTF.

The J gene is TRBJ2-3, the V gene TRBV7-9; 10 bases match TRBD2. Germline V gene data show CDR1 as SEHNR and CDR2 as FQNEAQ (reference sequence). The length of the CDR3 is 18 residues. Losses at the gene ends were 2 bases for V and 2 bases for J; bases not matched to a gene: 10. This CDR3 is CASSLNRRTSGNTDTQYF. The CDR3 DNA sequence: TGTGCCAGCAGCTTAAATCGCCGGACTAGCGGTAACACAGATACGCAGTATTTT.

The gene calls are TRBV25-1 and TRBJ1-4; maybe TRBD1 (6 bases). CDR3 length: 16 residues. Trimming took off 6 bases at V and 1 base at J, with 15 bases between the two ends. Germline CDR1 MGHDK, CDR2 SYGVNS. The CDR3 nucleotides read TGTGCCAGCAGCCAAAGAAGGGGGGGAACTAATGAAAAACTGTTTTTT. This codes for CASSQRRGGTNEKLFF.

This clone was recorded once. The chain employs TRBV5-1 and TRBJ2-3, with unresolved D. CDR1 is SGHRS and CDR2 is YFSETQ in the germline V gene. The length of the CDR3 is 13 residues. Trimming shortened V by 3 bases and J by 2 bases, and 7 bases separated the two germline ends. CDR3 loop: CASSSYYTDTQYF. In DNA form, the CDR3 reads TGCGCCAGCAGCTCCTACTACACAGATACGCAGTATTTT.

There are a few counts of this clone. The V and J genes are TRBV9 and TRBJ2-1; 9 bases fit TRBD2. The CDR3 runs 15 residues. Germline CDR1 reads SGDLS; CDR2 reads YYNGEE. V gave up 3 bases and J gave up 4 bases; unmatched junction bases: 5. CDR3 protein: CASSAAAGGYNEQFF. In DNA form, the CDR3 reads TGTGCCAGCAGCGCCGCTGCGGGGGGGTACAATGAGCAGTTCTTC.

V and J are TRBV5-1 and TRBJ1-1; 7 bases are shared with TRBD1. Germline V gene lookup returns CDR1 SGHRS and CDR2 YFSETQ. This CDR3 has 14 residues. Trimming took 4 bases from V and 1 from J; bases not matched to a gene: 4. DNA of the CDR3: TGCGCCAGCAGCATGGGACAGTCGAACACTGAAGCTTTCTTT. Translation: CASSMGQSNTEAFF.

The V gene is TRBV28, the J gene TRBJ1-5, with 11 bases fitting TRBD1. The V segment lost 10 bases and the J segment 4 bases; nucleotides outside the gene matches: 9. CDR3 length: 15 residues. CDR1 and CDR2 (germline): MDHEN, SYDVKM. CDR3 in DNA: TGTGCCATCGAGTTGGGACAGGGGGGGAATCAGCCCCAGCATTTT. Protein sequence: CAIELGQGGNQPQHF.

This chain joins TRBV19 and TRBJ1-1; 8 bases map to TRBD1. After removal of 6 bases from V and 1 base from J, the junction contained 7 bases not matched to a gene. Per the germline V gene, CDR1 is LNHDA and CDR2 is SQIVND (reference sequence). CDR3 length: 15 amino acids. The CDR3 coding sequence is TGTGCCAGTAGAGCCCCCGACAGGGGGAACACTGAAGCTTTCTTT. Its protein is CASRAPDRGNTEAFF.

The V and J genes are TRBV9 and TRBJ1-2; the match to TRBD1 covers 8 bases. Germline-derived CDR1 and CDR2 are SGDLS and YYNGEE. Unmatched junction bases numbered 12, after V lost 0 bases and J lost 8 bases. This CDR3 is 16 amino acids long. In nucleotides, the CDR3 is TGTGCCAGCAGCGTAGCGCCGGGGCAGGGGGCGTCCGGCTACACCTTC. This encodes CASSVAPGQGASGYTF.

J is TRBJ1-2 and V is TRBV5-5; no reliable D call. Trimming took off 5 bases at V and 2 bases at J, with 13 bases between the two ends. Germline V gene data show CDR1 as SGHKS and CDR2 as YYEKEE (reference sequence). The CDR3 covers 14 residues. The CDR3 here is CASSWEHGNYGYTF. In nucleotides, the CDR3 is TGTGCCAGCAGTTGGGAGCACGGAAACTATGGCTACACCTTC.

This chain uses TRBV29-1 with TRBJ2-3; 10 positions agree with TRBD2. The length of the CDR3 is 17 residues. Germline V lookup: CDR1 SQVTM, CDR2 ANQGSEA. V shed 4 bases, J shed 2 bases, and the junction held 12 bases outside the gene matches. CDR3 protein: CSVGRWASGRITDTQYF. CDR3 DNA sequence: TGCAGCGTTGGTCGTTGGGCTAGCGGGAGAATCACAGATACGCAGTATTTT.

The CDR3 nucleotides read TGTGCCAGCAGCGTAGACACAGGGGCCGAGGGGTCCCAGTACTTC. Protein product: CASSVDTGAEGSQYF. V gene TRBV9 combines with J gene TRBJ2-5; the match to TRBD1 covers 7 bases. The CDR3 totals 15 residues. Germline loops: CDR1 SGDLS, CDR2 YYNGEE. The trim removed 0 bases at V and 9 bases at J, leaving 11 bases unmatched.

The chain couples TRBV11-3 to TRBJ2-3; a possible D gene is TRBD1 (6 bases). The CDR3 loop spans 19 amino acids. Trimming removed 0 bases at V and 5 bases at J, with 24 bases between. CDR1 and CDR2 (germline): SGHNT, YENEEA. CDR3 DNA: TGTGCCAGCAGCTTAGATCTAGTCTTGGGGGCGCAGTATCAAGATACGCAGTATTTT. It translates to CASSLDLVLGAQYQDTQYF.

The chain recombines TRBV11-2 with TRBJ2-1; 8 bases are a match to TRBD2. Germline values: CDR1 SGHAT, CDR2 FQNNGV. This CDR3 has 15 residues. After removal of 3 bases from V and 10 bases from J, the junction contained 11 bases not matched to a gene. CDR3 coding DNA: TGTGCCAGCAGCTTTACTAGCGGAGCGGACGGGGAGCAGTTCTTC. Translating gives CASSFTSGADGEQFF.

The chain links TRBV5-4 to TRBJ2-2; no definite D call. The ends were cut back, 0 bases at V and 4 bases at J, with 7 bases in the middle. This CDR3 spans 14 amino acids. Germline assignment: CDR1 SGHNT and CDR2 YYREEE (reference sequence). The CDR3 is CASSLGGTTGELFF. The CDR3 DNA reads as TGTGCCAGCAGCTTGGGAGGAACCACCGGGGAGCTGTTTTTT.

The gene calls are TRBV5-8 and TRBJ2-5, with 9 bases lining up with TRBD1. Trimming removed 4 bases from V and 5 bases from J; junction bases left unmatched: 12. CDR1 is SGHTS, CDR2 YDEGEE, per germline. The CDR3 is 16 residues long. Written as DNA, the CDR3 is TGTGCCAGCAGCCCTGGACAGGGGAGGCGGGGGGAGACCCAGTACTTC. Its protein product is CASSPGQGRRGETQYF.

V is TRBV6-5 and J is TRBJ1-5; a weak D match, TRBD1 (5 bases). CDR1 and CDR2 (germline): MNHEY, SVGAGI. Between the trimmed V and J ends, which lost 6 bases and 3 bases, there was a span of 9 bases. The CDR3 has 13 amino acids. This CDR3 reads CASRPGPNQPQHF. In nucleotides, the CDR3 is TGTGCCAGCAGACCAGGGCCCAATCAGCCCCAGCATTTT.

The chain couples TRBV5-1 to TRBJ2-1; D perhaps matches TRBD1 (6 bases). Germline V gene lookup returns CDR1 SGHRS and CDR2 YFSETQ. The CDR3 is 14 residues long. V shed 2 bases and J shed 4 bases, with 10 bases lying between them. This CDR3 is CASSLGQLYNEQFF. CDR3 DNA sequence: TGCGCCAGCAGCTTAGGACAGTTATACAATGAGCAGTTCTTC.